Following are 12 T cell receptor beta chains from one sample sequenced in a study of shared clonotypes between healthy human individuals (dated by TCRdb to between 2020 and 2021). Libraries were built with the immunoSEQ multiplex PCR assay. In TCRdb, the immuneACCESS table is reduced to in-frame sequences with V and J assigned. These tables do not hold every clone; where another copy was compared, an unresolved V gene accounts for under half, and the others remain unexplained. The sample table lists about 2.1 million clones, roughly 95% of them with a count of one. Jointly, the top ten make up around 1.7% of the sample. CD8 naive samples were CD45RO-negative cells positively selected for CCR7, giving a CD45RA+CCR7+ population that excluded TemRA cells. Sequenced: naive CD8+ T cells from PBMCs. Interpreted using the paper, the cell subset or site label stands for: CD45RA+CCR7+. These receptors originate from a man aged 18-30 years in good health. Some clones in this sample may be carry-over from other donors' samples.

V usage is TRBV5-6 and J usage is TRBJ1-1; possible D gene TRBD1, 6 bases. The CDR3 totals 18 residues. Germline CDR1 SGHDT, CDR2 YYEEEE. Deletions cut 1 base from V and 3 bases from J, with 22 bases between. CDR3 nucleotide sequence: TGTGCCAGCAGCTTGTTATGGGGGGCGCTGGGGAAGGACACTGAAGCTTTCTTT. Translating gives CASSLLWGALGKDTEAFF.

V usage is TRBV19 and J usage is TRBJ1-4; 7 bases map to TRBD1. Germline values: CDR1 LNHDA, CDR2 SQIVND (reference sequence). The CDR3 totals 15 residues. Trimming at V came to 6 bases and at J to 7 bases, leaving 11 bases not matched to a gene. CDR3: CASSDFGTVLEKLFF. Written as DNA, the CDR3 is TGTGCCAGTAGCGACTTCGGGACAGTTCTTGAAAAACTGTTTTTT.

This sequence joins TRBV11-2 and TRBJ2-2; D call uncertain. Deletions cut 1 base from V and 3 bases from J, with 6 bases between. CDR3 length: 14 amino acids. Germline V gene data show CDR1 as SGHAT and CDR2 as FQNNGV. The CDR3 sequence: CASSLVGDTGELFF. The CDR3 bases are TGTGCCAGCAGCTTAGTTGGGGACACCGGGGAGCTGTTTTTT.

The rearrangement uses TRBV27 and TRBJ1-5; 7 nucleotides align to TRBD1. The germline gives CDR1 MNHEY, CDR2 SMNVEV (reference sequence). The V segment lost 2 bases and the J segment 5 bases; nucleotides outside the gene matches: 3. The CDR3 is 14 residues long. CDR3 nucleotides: TGTGCCAGCAGTTTACTCAGGGGGGATCAGCCCCAGCATTTT. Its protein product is CASSLLRGDQPQHF.

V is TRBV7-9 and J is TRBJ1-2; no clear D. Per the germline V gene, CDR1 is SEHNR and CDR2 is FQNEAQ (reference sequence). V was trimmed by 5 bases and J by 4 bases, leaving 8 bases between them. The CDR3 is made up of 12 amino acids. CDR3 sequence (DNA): TGTGCCAGCAGCATGGGAGGCTATGGCTACACCTTC. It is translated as CASSMGGYGYTF.

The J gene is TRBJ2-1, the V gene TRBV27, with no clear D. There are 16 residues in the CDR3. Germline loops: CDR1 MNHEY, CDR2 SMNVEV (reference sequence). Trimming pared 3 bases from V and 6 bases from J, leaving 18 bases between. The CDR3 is CASSLALDMWLNEQFF. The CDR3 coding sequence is TGTGCCAGCAGTTTGGCTCTAGATATGTGGCTCAATGAGCAGTTCTTC.

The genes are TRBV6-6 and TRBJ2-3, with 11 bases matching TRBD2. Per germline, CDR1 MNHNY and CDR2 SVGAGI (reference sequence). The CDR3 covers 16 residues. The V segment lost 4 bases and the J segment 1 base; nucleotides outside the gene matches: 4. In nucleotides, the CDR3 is TGTGCCAGCAGTTGGCCGACTAGCGGGGGCACAGATACGCAGTATTTT. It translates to CASSWPTSGGTDTQYF.

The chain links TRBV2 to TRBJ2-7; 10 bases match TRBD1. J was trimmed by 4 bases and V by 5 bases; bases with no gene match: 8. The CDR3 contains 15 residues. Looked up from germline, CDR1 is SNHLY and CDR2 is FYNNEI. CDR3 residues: CASSFPGQGRYEQYF. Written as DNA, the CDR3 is TGTGCCAGCAGTTTTCCGGGACAGGGGAGGTACGAGCAGTACTTC.

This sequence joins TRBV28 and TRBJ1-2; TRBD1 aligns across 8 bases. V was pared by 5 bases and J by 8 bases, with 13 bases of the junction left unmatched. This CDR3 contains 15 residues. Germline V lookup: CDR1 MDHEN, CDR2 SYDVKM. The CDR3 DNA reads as TGTGCCAGCAGTCCCGACAGGGGCCGGAGGTGGGGCTACACCTTC. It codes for CASSPDRGRRWGYTF.

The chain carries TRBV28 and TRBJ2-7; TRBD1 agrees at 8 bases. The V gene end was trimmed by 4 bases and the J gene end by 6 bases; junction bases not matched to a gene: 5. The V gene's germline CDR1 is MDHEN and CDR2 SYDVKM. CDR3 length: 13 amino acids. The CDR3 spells CASSYDRGGEQYF. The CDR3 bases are TGTGCCAGCAGTTACGACAGGGGTGGCGAGCAGTACTTC.

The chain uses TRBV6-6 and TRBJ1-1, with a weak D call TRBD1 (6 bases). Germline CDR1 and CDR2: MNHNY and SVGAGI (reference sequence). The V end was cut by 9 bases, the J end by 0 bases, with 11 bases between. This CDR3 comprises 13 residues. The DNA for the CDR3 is TGTGCCAGTAGCCAGGGGATGAACACTGAAGCTTTCTTT. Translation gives CASSQGMNTEAFF.

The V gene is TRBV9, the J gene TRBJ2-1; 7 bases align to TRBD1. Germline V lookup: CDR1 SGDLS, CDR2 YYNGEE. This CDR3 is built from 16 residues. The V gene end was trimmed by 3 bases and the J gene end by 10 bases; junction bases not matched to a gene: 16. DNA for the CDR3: TGTGCCAGCAGCGCTCACACAGGGGCAGGAACACGGGAGCAGTTCTTC. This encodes CASSAHTGAGTREQFF. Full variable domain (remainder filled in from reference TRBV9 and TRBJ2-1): DSGVTQTPKHLITATGQRVTLRCSPRSGDLSVYWYQQSLDQGLQFLIQYYNGEERAKGNILERFSAQQFPDLHSELNLSSLELGDSALYFCASSAHTGAGTREQFFGPGTRLTVL.